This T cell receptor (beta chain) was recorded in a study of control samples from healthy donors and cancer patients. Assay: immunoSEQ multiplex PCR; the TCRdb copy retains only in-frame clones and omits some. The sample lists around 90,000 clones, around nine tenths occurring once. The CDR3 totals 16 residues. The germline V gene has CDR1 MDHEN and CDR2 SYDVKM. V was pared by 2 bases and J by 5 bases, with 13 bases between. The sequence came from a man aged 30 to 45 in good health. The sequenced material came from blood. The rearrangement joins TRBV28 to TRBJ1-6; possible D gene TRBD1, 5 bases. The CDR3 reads CASSLPTGGHNSPLHF. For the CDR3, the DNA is TGTGCCAGCAGTTTACCTACAGGAGGACATAATTCACCCCTCCACTTT.